This entry lists 17 T cell receptor beta chains sequenced from one sample in a study of cytomegalovirus exposure and HLA in healthy donors. The PCR made use of 60 Vbeta and 13 Jbeta primers. The data were produced by immunoSEQ multiplex PCR, yet TCRdb's version contains in-frame clones alone and is incomplete. The profile shows roughly 200,000 clones, over 70% of them singletons. Sequences were obtained from PBMCs. The receptor source for this set is a woman aged 55-70 years in good health and CMV-seropositive.

The chain joins TRBV11-3 to TRBJ2-7; 9 positions match TRBD1. Losses at the gene ends were 5 bases for V and 5 bases for J; bases not matched to a gene: 10. Germline-derived CDR1 and CDR2 are SGHNT and YENEEA. The CDR3 runs 15 residues. The CDR3 DNA reads TGTGCCAGCAGCAACGGAGGGGACAGGGCCCACGAGCAGTACTTC. As protein: CASSNGGDRAHEQYF.

This clone has just a few counts. The gene calls are TRBV7-2 and TRBJ1-1; D possibly corresponds to TRBD1 (5 bases). The V and J ends lost 6 bases and 4 bases respectively, with 21 bases between them. From germline, CDR1 is SGHTA and CDR2 FQGNSA. This CDR3 comprises 16 residues. The CDR3 DNA reads as TGTGCCAGCAGGCTACTTGGGGGACTAAGGGGCACTGAAGCTTTCTTT. Amino acids: CASRLLGGLRGTEAFF.

Comments on this clone: An end of the junction does not agree with germline; a read error may underlie this. V and J are TRBV7-9 and TRBJ2-5; D assignment may be TRBD1 or TRBD2 (5 bases each). Germline-derived CDR1 and CDR2 are SEHNR and FQNEAQ (reference sequence). This CDR3 spans 16 amino acids. CDR3 bases: TGTTCCAGCAGCTTAGCGCAAGGGGCACGATCGGAGACCCAGTACTTC. This sequence encodes CSSSLAQGARSETQYF.

The CDR3 sequence is CASSQFRSSGNTIYF. CDR3 sequence (DNA): TGTGCCAGCAGCCAGTTTCGGAGCTCTGGAAACACCATATATTTT. This chain joins TRBV14 and TRBJ1-3; D gene uncertain. Germline values: CDR1 SGHDN, CDR2 FVKESK. This CDR3 region has 15 residues. V gave up 3 bases and J gave up 0 bases, with 9 bases separating them.

The chain employs TRBV10-3 and TRBJ2-7; D uncertain. V dropped 2 bases and J dropped 4 bases, with 12 bases sitting between them. The CDR3 is 14 amino acids. The germline V gene encodes CDR1 ENHRY and CDR2 SYGVKD. The DNA of the CDR3 is TGTGCCATCAGTGAGGGCAGGTTGCTTTACGAGCAGTACTTC. Residues: CAISEGRLLYEQYF.

This clone showed up just once. This rearrangement joins TRBV7-2 to TRBJ1-6, with a tentative D call TRBD1 (5 bases). Germline V gene lookup returns CDR1 SGHTA and CDR2 FQGNSA. The CDR3 has 14 amino acids. V lost 3 bases and J 8 bases, leaving 11 bases between the germline ends. CDR3 sequence: CASSFVGGDSPLHF. The CDR3 DNA is TGTGCCAGCAGCTTCGTTGGAGGGGATTCACCCCTCCACTTT. Full variable domain (remainder filled in from reference TRBV7-2 and TRBJ1-6): GAGVSQSPSNKVTEKGKDVELRCDPISGHTALYWYRQSLGQGLEFLIYFQGNSAPDKSGLPSDRFSAERTGGSVSTLTIQRTQQEDSAVYLCASSFVGGDSPLHFGNGTRLTVT.

This clone was picked up a small number of times. This rearrangement joins TRBV25-1 to TRBJ1-1; D ambiguous. The CDR3 consists of 10 residues. Germline CDR1 is MGHDK and CDR2 is SYGVNS. Between the trimmed V and J ends, which lost 10 bases and 4 bases, there was a span of 7 bases. DNA of the CDR3: TGTGCCACCCGGGGCACTGAAGCTTTCTTT. This gives the protein CATRGTEAFF.

This chain links TRBV6-5 with TRBJ1-2, with D perhaps TRBD1 (6 bases). With 8 bases removed from V and 2 bases from J, the gap between germline ends came to 15 bases. The CDR3 length is 14 residues. CDR1 and CDR2 from the germline V gene are MNHEY and SVGAGI. The CDR3 is CASSPGQLNYGYTF. DNA for the CDR3: TGTGCCAGCTCACCCGGACAGCTAAACTATGGCTACACCTTC.

This chain joins TRBV27 and TRBJ1-4; D gene unclear. This CDR3 has 12 residues. In germline, CDR1 is MNHEY, CDR2 SMNVEV (reference sequence). The germline V and J ends were trimmed by 5 bases and 7 bases, with 8 bases remaining between them. This CDR3 reads CASSIYGEKLFF. Written as DNA, the CDR3 is TGTGCCAGCAGTATATACGGTGAAAAACTGTTTTTT. Full variable domain (outside the CDR3, taken from reference TRBV27 and TRBJ1-4): EAQVTQNPRYLITVTGKKLTVTCSQNMNHEYMSWYRQDPGLGLRQIYYSMNVEVTDKGDVPEGYKVSRKEKRNFPLILESPSPNQTSLYFCASSIYGEKLFFGSGTQLSVL.

As for this clone: The junction departs from germline at one end; a sequencing error may be responsible. The chain is built from TRBV7-7 and TRBJ1-1, with D possibly being TRBD1 (5 bases). The CDR3 is 13 amino acids. Germline V gene lookup returns CDR1 SSHAT and CDR2 FNYEAQ (reference sequence). The CDR3 sequence is CASSRAGDTEAFF. The CDR3 DNA sequence: TGTGCTAGCAGCCGAGCGGGGGACACTGAAGCTTTCTTT.

The rearrangement joins TRBV27 to TRBJ2-3; 10 bases are a match to TRBD2. The CDR3 consists of 15 residues. CDR1 is MNHEY and CDR2 is SMNVEV in the germline V gene (reference sequence). V lost 6 bases, J lost 3 bases, and 6 bases stayed unmatched. CDR3 nucleotides: TGTGCCAGCAGACATCTAGCGGGAGTTACAGATACGCAGTATTTT. Translated: CASRHLAGVTDTQYF.

The rearrangement uses TRBV7-2 and TRBJ2-7, with D possibly matching TRBD1 (5 bases). This CDR3 has 14 residues. V shed 5 bases and J shed 3 bases, with 14 bases lying between them. CDR1 and CDR2 from the germline V gene are SGHTA and FQGNSA. The CDR3 DNA follows: TGTGCCAGCAGCCTATCTTCAGGGAACTACGAGCAGTACTTC. This encodes CASSLSSGNYEQYF.

For this clone: The junction departs from the called germline gene at one end, perhaps through a read error. This chain connects TRBV30 to TRBJ2-6; 8 bases match TRBD1. Germline V CDR1 and CDR2: GTSNPN, SVGIG (reference sequence). The CDR3 sequence is 19 residues long. CDR3 nucleotide sequence: TGTGCCTGGAGTGTCCCTCGGGACAGGCACCGCTCTGGGGCCAACGGCCTGACTTTC. Amino acids: CAWSVPRDRHRSGANGLTF.

V usage is TRBV12-5 and J usage is TRBJ2-2, with TRBD2 matching 8 bases. The V gene's germline CDR1 is LGHNT and CDR2 FRNRAP. The CDR3 loop spans 15 amino acids. V was clipped by 2 bases and J by 5 bases; unmatched bases: 4. CDR3 sequence (DNA): TGTGCTAGTGGTTTGTTTGCGGGAGGTACCGGGGAGCTGTTTTTT. This codes for CASGLFAGGTGELFF. The full variable domain, with the rest looked up from reference TRBV12-5 and TRBJ2-2, is DARVTQTPRHKVTEMGQEVTMRCQPILGHNTVFWYRQTMMQGLELLAYFRNRAPLDDSGMPKDRFSAEMPDATLATLKIQPSEPRDSAVYFCASGLFAGGTGELFFGEGSRLTVL.

The rearrangement links TRBV6-1 to TRBJ2-7; 8 bases are a match to TRBD2. This CDR3 region has 18 residues. J was trimmed by 2 bases and V by 4 bases; bases with no gene match: 16. CDR1 is MNHNS, CDR2 SASEGT, per germline. CDR3 bases: TGTGCCAGCAGTGGAGCCGGGGGGGGAACAGGGAATACCTACGAGCAGTACTTC. The encoded protein is CASSGAGGGTGNTYEQYF.

The genes are TRBV2 and TRBJ2-2; TRBD1 matches at 8 bases. V lost 6 bases and J lost 4; bases outside the gene matches: 4. The CDR3 is 14 residues long. Germline V gene data show CDR1 as SNHLY and CDR2 as FYNNEI. The CDR3 nucleotides read TGTGCCAGCAGCGGACAGGGATCCACCGGGGAGCTGTTTTTT. It encodes CASSGQGSTGELFF. Filled out from reference TRBV2 and TRBJ2-2, the complete variable domain reads EPEVTQTPSHQVTQMGQEVILRCVPISNHLYFYWYRQILGQKVEFLVSFYNNEISEKSEIFDDQFSVERPDGSNFTLKIRSTKLEDSAMYFCASSGQGSTGELFFGEGSRLTVL.

The genes are TRBV5-6 and TRBJ2-5; a weak D match, TRBD2 (7 bases). Per germline, CDR1 SGHDT and CDR2 YYEEEE. The CDR3 extends over 18 amino acids. Between the trimmed V and J ends, which lost 5 bases and 1 base, there was a span of 24 bases. The chain's CDR3 is CASSHRDILAGLQETQYF. CDR3 bases: TGTGCCAGCAGTCACCGGGACATCTTAGCGGGCCTCCAAGAGACCCAGTACTTC.